A single sample is the source of the 11 T cell receptor beta chains below, sequenced in a study of cytomegalovirus exposure and HLA in healthy donors (dated by TCRdb to 2016 to 2017). The method behind the library was the immunoSEQ multiplex PCR assay. The multiplex PCR relied on a mix of 60 forward primers for TCR Vbeta segments and 13 reverse primers for TCR Jbeta segments. TCRdb took over this immuneACCESS table, retaining in-frame rearrangements with V and J assigned. Such tables are incomplete; in checked studies, under half of the missing clones stem from an unresolved V gene, and the remainder is unexplained. The sample records about 200,000 clones, 70% to 80% of which are singletons. Together, the top ten hold 13% to 15% of the sample. The sample comprised PBMCs. These receptors came from a woman aged 30 to 39 in good health and CMV-seropositive.

About this clone: A read error may produce the germline difference seen at one junction end. The same CDR3 is also encoded by other DNA sequences in this sample. In DNA, the CDR3 is TGTGCCAGCAGTGTAGGAGCGACAGAGAACACCGGGGAGCTGTTTTTT. This sequence encodes CASSVGATENTGELFF. The genes are TRBV9 and TRBJ2-2, with D maybe TRBD1 (5 bases). CDR1 and CDR2 (germline): SGDLS, YYNGEE. This CDR3 region has 16 residues.

This rearrangement joins TRBV5-4 to TRBJ1-3; TRBD1 aligns across 10 bases. CDR1 is SGHNT and CDR2 is YYREEE in the germline V gene (reference sequence). The CDR3 covers 16 residues. With V trimmed by 5 bases and J by 4 bases, 9 bases remained unmatched. CDR3: CASSFRQGANGNTIYF. Here the CDR3 DNA reads TGTGCCAGCAGTTTTAGACAGGGGGCGAACGGAAACACCATATATTTT. Using reference TRBV5-4 and TRBJ1-3 for the parts outside the CDR3, the full variable domain is ETGVTQSPTHLIKTRGQQVTLRCSSQSGHNTVSWYQQALGQGPQFIFQYYREEENGRGNFPPRFSGLQFPNYSSELNVNALELDDSALYLCASSFRQGANGNTIYFGEGSWLTVV.

The chain joins TRBV7-8 to TRBJ2-3; 12 bases agree with TRBD2. This CDR3 is built from 18 residues. Germline lookup yields CDR1 SGHVS and CDR2 FQNEAQ. Losses at the gene ends were 5 bases for V and 4 bases for J; bases not matched to a gene: 13. The CDR3 DNA reads TGTGCCAGCAGCCCCTCCCTTACGACTAGCGGGAGACCAGATACGCAGTATTTT. Residues: CASSPSLTTSGRPDTQYF.

The chain employs TRBV9 and TRBJ2-1, with a weak D call TRBD2 (6 bases). CDR3 size: 16 residues. The germline gives CDR1 SGDLS, CDR2 YYNGEE. Trimming stripped 0 bases from V and 2 bases from J, with 12 bases between. The CDR3 protein is CASSVEGRGTYNEQFF. In DNA, the CDR3 is TGTGCCAGCAGCGTAGAAGGGCGGGGCACCTACAATGAGCAGTTCTTC.

The V gene is TRBV6-6, the J gene TRBJ1-1; 7 bases agree with TRBD1. The CDR3 is 16 amino acids. CDR1 is MNHNY, CDR2 SVGAGI, per germline (reference sequence). Germline trimming cut 0 bases from V and 1 base from J; bases unmatched to any gene: 5. The CDR3 sequence is CASSYSTGTANTEAFF. DNA for the CDR3: TGTGCCAGCAGTTACTCTACCGGGACAGCGAACACTGAAGCTTTCTTT.

The chain is built from TRBV9 and TRBJ2-3, with a possible D match to TRBD1 (7 bases). Germline CDR1 and CDR2: SGDLS and YYNGEE. Deletions cut 3 bases from V and 2 bases from J, with 19 bases between. CDR3 length: 17 amino acids. The CDR3 sequence is CASSAEGQREFTDTQYF. CDR3 bases: TGTGCCAGCAGCGCGGAGGGACAGCGCGAGTTCACAGATACGCAGTATTTT.

This clone was detected a few times. The chain links TRBV6-6 to TRBJ1-4; TRBD1 aligns across 8 bases. J was trimmed by 7 bases and V by 2 bases; bases with no gene match: 6. Germline CDR1 is MNHNY and CDR2 is SVGAGI (reference sequence). This CDR3 region has 15 residues. The CDR3 here is CASSYHSGGREKLFF. Here the CDR3 DNA reads TGTGCCAGCAGTTACCATTCAGGGGGCCGTGAAAAACTGTTTTTT.

In this sample, this clone turned up a few times. The chain is built from TRBV6-5 and TRBJ2-7, with D perhaps TRBD2 (6 bases). With 6 bases removed from V and 2 bases from J, the gap between germline ends came to 14 bases. Looked up from germline, CDR1 is MNHEY and CDR2 is SVGAGI. This CDR3 region has 14 residues. The CDR3 sequence is CASRTLAGTYEQYF. DNA of the CDR3: TGTGCCAGCAGGACCTTGGCGGGAACCTACGAGCAGTACTTC.

The chain carries TRBV7-8 and TRBJ2-7; D may be TRBD2 (6 bases). CDR3 length equals 14 residues. Trimming stripped 8 bases from V and 3 bases from J, with 17 bases between. CDR1 and CDR2 (germline): SGHVS, FQNEAQ. CDR3 amino acids: CASSLGRGGYEQYF. CDR3 bases: TGTGCCAGCTCACTCGGAAGGGGAGGCTACGAGCAGTACTTC.

The chain has TRBV4-2 and TRBJ2-1; 9 bases match TRBD2. The CDR3 totals 15 residues. Germline values: CDR1 LGHNA, CDR2 YNFKEQ. The trim removed 0 bases at V and 8 bases at J, leaving 5 bases unmatched. CDR3 amino acids: CASSQEASGAHEQFF. The DNA of the CDR3 is TGTGCCAGCAGCCAAGAGGCTAGCGGGGCCCATGAGCAGTTCTTC.

The chain employs TRBV20-1 and TRBJ2-3, with D hard to call. V lost 3 bases, J lost 7 bases, and 8 bases lay in between. This CDR3 has 11 amino acids. Germline CDR1 DFQATT, CDR2 SNEGSKA (reference sequence). The CDR3: CSASSVNTQYF. Here the CDR3 DNA reads TGCAGTGCTAGCTCGGTGAATACGCAGTATTTT.